This T cell receptor beta chain stems from a study of shared clonotypes between healthy human individuals. The method was immunoSEQ multiplex PCR; TCRdb's version includes in-frame clones alone and lacks a portion of them. The table includes about 980,000 clones, about three quarters detected once. This TCR was recovered from a man aged 18 to 30 in good health. Source material: memory CD4+ T cells sorted from blood. Subset given: CD45RA-negative fraction.

CDR3 coding DNA: TGTGCCAGCAGCTTAGCAGGGGTCATCTATGGCTACACCTTC. Protein sequence: CASSLAGVIYGYTF. V gene TRBV7-9 combines with J gene TRBJ1-2, with D perhaps matching TRBD1 (5 bases). V shed 0 bases and J shed 4 bases, with 9 bases lying between them. The CDR3 covers 14 residues. Germline V lookup: CDR1 SEHNR, CDR2 FQNEAQ (reference sequence).